Described below is a single T cell receptor (beta chain) sequence and its context. Produced via immunoSEQ multiplex PCR; TCRdb's table is partial and in-frame only. The profile shows fewer than 90,000 clones, about 93% of them singletons. This specimen belongs to a study of T cell changes during pregnancy in multiple sclerosis. This CDR3 comprises 15 residues. Trimming took off 5 bases at V and 0 bases at J, with 14 bases between the two ends. Germline CDR1 SGHAT, CDR2 FQNNGV. The chain carries TRBV11-2 and TRBJ2-7; tentative D call: TRBD1 (6 bases). This material consisted of peripheral blood, taken in the first trimester of pregnancy. The receptor's source is a female donor with multiple sclerosis, enrolled in a pregnancy study. CDR3 amino acids: CASSRTRGSSYEQYF. CDR3 coding DNA: TGTGCCAGCAGCCGTACAAGGGGGAGCTCCTACGAGCAGTACTTC. The full variable domain, its missing parts supplied by reference TRBV11-2 and TRBJ2-7, is EAGVAQSPRYKIIEKRQSVAFWCNPISGHATLYWYQQILGQGPKLLIQFQNNGVVDDSQLPKDRFSAERLKGVDSTLKIQPAKLEDSAVYLCASSRTRGSSYEQYFGPGTRLTVT.